The rows below give T cell receptor beta chains drawn from one sample of a study of blood T cell repertoires in COVID-19. Sequencing used immunoSEQ multiplex PCR; TCRdb keeps in-frame clones, though not all of them. The sample records about 360,000 clones, 81% being singletons. The sequenced sample consisted of peripheral blood. These receptors were collected from a human donor with acute or convalescent COVID-19. The donor label of this sample is uncertain. Both conserved end residues are part of each CDR3. The order of the fields is clone size, D gene, J gene, V gene, CDR3 protein, CDR3 DNA. A D gene is named only where the DNA matches it firmly. For some rows the clone size is stated as once, few or many, or as a class when expanded; others skip it.

size: once; D: TRBD2; J: TRBJ2-7; V: TRBV7-6; CDR3: CASSPWGTAGGSEQYF; DNA: TGTGCCAGCAGCCCATGGGGTACGGCGGGAGGCTCCGAGCAGTACTTC
size: once; D: TRBD1; J: TRBJ1-1; V: TRBV6-5; CDR3: CASRPDPGGTEAFF; DNA: TGTGCCAGCAGACCCGATCCAGGGGGCACTGAAGCTTTCTTT
size: .; D: .; J: TRBJ1-5; V: TRBV27; CDR3: CASSSMGRGNQPQHF; DNA: TGTGCCAGCAGTTCGATGGGAAGGGGGAATCAGCCCCAGCATTTT
size: .; D: .; J: TRBJ2-2; V: TRBV30; CDR3: CAWTGAGSTGELFF; DNA: TGTGCCTGGACAGGGGCGGGTAGCACCGGGGAGCTGTTTTTT
size: once; D: .; J: TRBJ2-3; V: TRBV5-1; CDR3: CASSLGISSTDTQYF; DNA: TGCGCCAGCAGCTTGGGTATATCTTCCACAGATACGCAGTATTTT
size: few; D: .; J: TRBJ1-3; V: TRBV30; CDR3: CAWSVRERDTIYF; DNA: TGTGCCTGGAGTGTACGGGAGCGGGACACCATATATTTT
size: .; D: TRBD2; J: TRBJ2-5; V: TRBV11-2; CDR3: CASSLMPSGLQETQYF; DNA: TGTGCCAGCAGCTTGATGCCTAGCGGACTACAAGAGACCCAGTACTTC
size: .; D: TRBD2; J: TRBJ2-1; V: TRBV11-2; CDR3: CASSLVAGLVEQFF; DNA: TGTGCCAGCAGCCTCGTAGCGGGTCTCGTGGAGCAGTTCTTC
size: .; D: .; J: TRBJ2-1; V: TRBV5-1; CDR3: CASSLTGLEKREQFF; DNA: TGCGCCAGCAGCTTGACGGGACTCGAAAAGCGTGAGCAGTTCTTC
size: .; D: .; J: TRBJ1-2; V: TRBV3-1/TRBV3-2; CDR3: CASSQDGIPYGYTF; DNA: TGTGCCAGCAGCCAAGACGGGATACCCTATGGCTACACCTTC
size: few; D: .; J: TRBJ1-3; V: TRBV3-1/TRBV3-2; CDR3: CASSQSPGTIYF; DNA: TGTGCCAGCAGCCAATCCCCGGGGACCATATATTTT
size: .; D: .; J: TRBJ2-7; V: TRBV5-1; CDR3: CASSRGGAGEQYF; DNA: TGCGCCAGCAGCCGAGGCGGGGCGGGCGAGCAGTACTTC
size: .; D: .; J: TRBJ2-5; V: TRBV5-4; CDR3: CASSFGTPRQETQYF; DNA: TGTGCCAGCAGCTTTGGGACACCTCGCCAAGAGACCCAGTACTTC
size: .; D: TRBD1; J: TRBJ2-1; V: TRBV11-2; CDR3: CASSLLGGGSQFF; DNA: TGTGCCAGCAGCTTACTAGGGGGCGGTTCTCAGTTCTTC
size: .; D: .; J: TRBJ1-6; V: TRBV19; CDR3: CASEKQGSRTLHF; DNA: TGTGCCAGCGAAAAACAGGGTTCCAGAACCCTCCACTTT
size: .; D: TRBD2; J: TRBJ2-4; V: TRBV19; CDR3: CASSMWSAGGHKNIQYF; DNA: TGTGCCAGTAGTATGTGGTCAGCGGGGGGTCACAAAAACATTCAGTACTTC
size: .; D: .; J: TRBJ2-7; V: TRBV12-5; CDR3: CASGLVRGLGSYEQYF; DNA: TGTGCTAGTGGTTTGGTAAGGGGACTCGGCTCCTACGAGCAGTACTTC
size: .; D: .; J: TRBJ2-5; V: TRBV21-1; CDR3: CASSKGARGKRELYQETQYF; DNA: TGTGCCAGCAGCAAAGGGGCCAGGGGAAAGCGGGAGCTTTACCAAGAGACCCAGTACTTC
size: .; D: TRBD2; J: TRBJ2-1; V: TRBV13; CDR3: CASSLLAGNFEQFF; DNA: TGTGCCAGCAGCTTACTAGCGGGAAATTTTGAGCAGTTCTTC
size: .; D: TRBD2; J: TRBJ2-5; V: TRBV7-6; CDR3: CASSLATGGPRETQYF; DNA: TGTGCCAGCAGCTTAGCGACGGGGGGGCCAAGAGAGACCCAGTACTTC
size: .; D: .; J: TRBJ1-2; V: TRBV7-9; CDR3: CASSLVQATYGYTF; DNA: TGTGCCAGCAGCTTAGTACAGGCAACCTATGGCTACACCTTC
size: .; D: .; J: TRBJ2-5; V: TRBV6-6; CDR3: CASSHINRVPQETQYF; DNA: TGTGCCAGCAGTCACATAAACAGGGTACCCCAAGAGACCCAGTACTTC
size: .; D: .; J: TRBJ2-3; V: TRBV5-1; CDR3: CASSPPTATDTQYF; DNA: TGCGCCAGCAGCCCCCCCACAGCCACAGATACGCAGTATTTT
size: .; D: TRBD1; J: TRBJ2-5; V: TRBV6-5; CDR3: CASAATGWRETQYF; DNA: TGTGCCAGCGCGGCGACAGGGTGGAGAGAGACCCAGTACTTC
size: .; D: TRBD1; J: TRBJ1-1; V: TRBV5-1; CDR3: CASSLDREKANTEAFF; DNA: TGCGCCAGCAGCTTAGACAGGGAGAAGGCGAACACTGAAGCTTTCTTT
size: .; D: .; J: TRBJ1-6; V: TRBV19; CDR3: CASRPGYNSPLHF; DNA: TGTGCCAGTAGGCCAGGGTATAATTCACCCCTCCACTTT
size: .; D: TRBD1; J: TRBJ2-2; V: TRBV2; CDR3: CASEKNMGQGAGELFF; DNA: TGTGCCAGCGAAAAGAATATGGGACAGGGGGCCGGGGAGCTGTTTTTT